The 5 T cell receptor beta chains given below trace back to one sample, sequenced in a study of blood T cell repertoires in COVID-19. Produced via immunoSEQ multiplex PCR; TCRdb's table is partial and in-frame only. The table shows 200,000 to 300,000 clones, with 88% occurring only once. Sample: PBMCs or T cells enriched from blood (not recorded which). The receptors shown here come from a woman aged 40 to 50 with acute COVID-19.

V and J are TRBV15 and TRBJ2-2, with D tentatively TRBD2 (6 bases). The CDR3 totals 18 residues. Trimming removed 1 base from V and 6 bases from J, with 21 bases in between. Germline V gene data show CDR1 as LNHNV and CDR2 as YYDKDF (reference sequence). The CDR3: CATSRVLTGGVWAGELFF. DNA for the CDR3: TGTGCCACCAGCAGAGTATTAACAGGAGGGGTTTGGGCCGGGGAGCTGTTTTTT. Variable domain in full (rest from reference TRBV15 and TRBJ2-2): DAMVIQNPRYQVTQFGKPVTLSCSQTLNHNVMYWYQQKSSQAPKLLFHYYDKDFNNEADTPDNFQSRRPNTSFCFLDIRSPGLGDTAMYLCATSRVLTGGVWAGELFFGEGSRLTVL.

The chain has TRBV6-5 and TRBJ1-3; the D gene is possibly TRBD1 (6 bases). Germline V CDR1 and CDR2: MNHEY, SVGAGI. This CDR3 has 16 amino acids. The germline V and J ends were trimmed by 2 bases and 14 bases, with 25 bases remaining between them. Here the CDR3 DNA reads TGTGCCAGCAGTTACCTCTCTTCGGGGGGCCCCGACCTCCTATATTTT. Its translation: CASSYLSSGGPDLLYF.

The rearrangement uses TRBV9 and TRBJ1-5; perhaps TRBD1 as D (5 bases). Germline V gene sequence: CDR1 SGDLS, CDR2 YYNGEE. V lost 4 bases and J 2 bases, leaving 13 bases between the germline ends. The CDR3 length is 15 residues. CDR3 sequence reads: CASSPDSGGNQPQHF. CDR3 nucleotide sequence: TGTGCCAGCAGCCCCGACTCGGGGGGCAATCAGCCCCAGCATTTT.

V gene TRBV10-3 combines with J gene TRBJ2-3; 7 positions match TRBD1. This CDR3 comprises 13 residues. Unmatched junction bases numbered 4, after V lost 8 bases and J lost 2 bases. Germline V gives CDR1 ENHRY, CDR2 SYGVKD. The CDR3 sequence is CAIGDSSTDTQYF. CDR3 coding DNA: TGTGCCATCGGGGACAGCTCCACAGATACGCAGTATTTT.

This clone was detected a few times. Written as DNA, the CDR3 is TGTGCCAGCAGCTTAGTGTCAGGAGATACGCAGTATTTT. Translated: CASSLVSGDTQYF. V and J are TRBV5-4 and TRBJ2-3, with D unclear. This CDR3 spans 13 amino acids. Germline V gives CDR1 SGHNT, CDR2 YYREEE (reference sequence). Trimming cost V 2 bases and J 5 bases, with 9 bases left between them.